Following are 27 T cell receptor beta chains from one sample sequenced in a study of shared clonotypes between healthy human individuals. Libraries were prepared by immunoSEQ multiplex PCR; TCRdb keeps only in-frame clonotypes and omits some of them. The sample records more than 1,200,000 clones, 98% to 99% being singletons. Sequenced input: naive CD4+ T cells sorted from blood. The sample's subset: CD45RA+ positively selected. All receptors derive from a young man in good health.

This clone was recorded once. The rearrangement joins TRBV9 to TRBJ1-2; D may be TRBD1 (6 bases). The CDR3 covers 14 residues. The germline V gene encodes CDR1 SGDLS and CDR2 YYNGEE. V lost 6 bases, J lost 4 bases, and 16 bases lay in between. The CDR3 region has the DNA TGTGCCAGCAACCAACAGGGTATGGGCTATGGCTACACCTTC. Translation: CASNQQGMGYGYTF.

The gene calls are TRBV7-6 and TRBJ2-7; TRBD1 matches 8 bases. From germline, CDR1 is SGHVS and CDR2 FNYEAQ. The CDR3 consists of 12 residues. The junction had 1 base not matched to a gene; V was cut back by 3 bases and J by 6 bases. As DNA, the CDR3 is TGTGCCAGCAGCTTCACAGGGGGCGAGCAGTACTTC. Translation gives CASSFTGGEQYF.

This chain links TRBV11-2 with TRBJ2-4; the D is unclear. Trimming shortened V by 2 bases and J by 0 bases, and 14 bases separated the two germline ends. The CDR3 is 17 residues long. Germline V CDR1 and CDR2: SGHAT, FQNNGV. The CDR3 here is CASSLRWSDVAKNIQYF. DNA for the CDR3: TGTGCCAGCAGCTTAAGGTGGAGCGATGTAGCCAAAAACATTCAGTACTTC.

The J gene is TRBJ2-3, the V gene TRBV4-3; D gene unclear. This CDR3 region has 13 residues. The V and J ends lost 1 base and 0 bases respectively, with 2 bases between them. Germline CDR1 LGHNA, CDR2 YSLEER. The CDR3 loop reads CASSQGSTDTQYF. The CDR3 DNA is TGCGCCAGCAGCCAAGGAAGCACAGATACGCAGTATTTT.

Worth noting for this clone: The sample contains more than one DNA sequence encoding this CDR3. This chain joins TRBV28 and TRBJ1-2; no clear D gene. This CDR3 comprises 13 residues. Germline V gene sequence: CDR1 MDHEN, CDR2 SYDVKM. Trimming took 5 bases from V and 2 from J, leaving 9 bases between them. This CDR3 is CASSTTVNYGYTF. The DNA of the CDR3 is TGTGCCAGCAGTACAACAGTGAACTATGGCTACACCTTC.

V usage is TRBV7-9 and J usage is TRBJ2-2; a weak D match, TRBD1 (6 bases). Germline CDR1 reads SEHNR; CDR2 reads FQNEAQ (reference sequence). The V end lost 3 bases, the J end lost 4 bases, and 12 bases lay between the germline ends. The CDR3 runs to 15 residues. Written as DNA, the CDR3 is TGTGCCAGCAGCTTGTGGGGGCGAGGCACCGGGGAGCTGTTTTTT. It is translated as CASSLWGRGTGELFF.

This clone was seen only once. The chain links TRBV5-6 to TRBJ1-2; D is unclear. V was clipped by 4 bases and J by 4 bases, with 8 bases between them. The CDR3 covers 12 residues. CDR1 SGHDT and CDR2 YYEEEE come from the germline V gene. The CDR3 nucleotides read TGTGCCAGCAGCCAAACCCTCTATGGCTACACCTTC. The encoded protein is CASSQTLYGYTF.

The count of this clone is one. V and J are TRBV11-2 and TRBJ1-1; D is undetermined. This CDR3 spans 15 amino acids. Trimming took off 0 bases at V and 1 base at J, with 9 bases between the two ends. Looked up from germline, CDR1 is SGHAT and CDR2 is FQNNGV. This chain's CDR3 is CASSLDPVGNTEAFF. The CDR3, as DNA: TGTGCCAGCAGCTTAGACCCCGTGGGGAACACTGAAGCTTTCTTT.

The rearrangement links TRBV28 to TRBJ1-5, with 9 bases lining up with TRBD1. Per the germline V gene, CDR1 is MDHEN and CDR2 is SYDVKM. The CDR3 loop spans 17 amino acids. Unmatched junction bases numbered 8, after V lost 5 bases and J lost 0 bases. CDR3 region: CASSRDRAFGSNQPQHF. As DNA, the CDR3 is TGTGCCAGCAGTCGGGACAGGGCTTTTGGTAGCAATCAGCCCCAGCATTTT.

This sequence joins TRBV27 and TRBJ2-2; D might be TRBD2 (6 bases). The CDR3 is 18 residues long. The V gene lost 4 bases and the J gene lost 0 bases, with 18 bases spanning the gap. Germline V gives CDR1 MNHEY, CDR2 SMNVEV (reference sequence). The CDR3 loop is CASSSPTQRAPNTGELFF. The CDR3 DNA sequence: TGTGCCAGCAGTTCCCCTACTCAGCGGGCTCCGAACACCGGGGAGCTGTTTTTT.

The V call is TRBV5-3, the J call TRBJ2-1; TRBD2 is a possible D gene (6 bases). TRBV5-3 is an open reading frame, and its role is uncertain. CDR3 length equals 17 residues. The V end was cut by 4 bases, the J end by 2 bases, with 19 bases between. CDR3 coding DNA: TGTGCCAGAAGCGACTCCGGGACTCCGAGACCCTACAATGAGCAGTTCTTC. Its translation: CARSDSGTPRPYNEQFF.

The count of this clone is one. The chain is built from TRBV7-3 and TRBJ2-3; either TRBD1 or TRBD2 may fit D (6 bases each). V was trimmed by 2 bases and J by 2 bases, leaving 14 bases between them. The CDR3 spans 16 residues. The germline CDR1 and CDR2 sequences are SGHTA and FQGTGA. The CDR3 nucleotides are TGTGCCAGCAGCTTATTAGGGGGAGGCCTCACAGATACGCAGTATTTT. Residues: CASSLLGGGLTDTQYF.

The chain employs TRBV25-1 and TRBJ2-3; 7 nucleotides agree with TRBD2. The CDR3 extends over 14 amino acids. Trimming cost V 8 bases and J 4 bases; bases outside gene matches: 9. Germline V gene data show CDR1 as MGHDK and CDR2 as SYGVNS. The CDR3 is CASGGRLRPDTQYF. The CDR3 bases are TGTGCCAGCGGCGGGAGATTGAGACCAGATACGCAGTATTTT.

The chain couples TRBV6-5 to TRBJ1-3, with 7 bases that match TRBD1. V dropped 6 bases and J dropped 4; count of bases not matched to a gene: 9. The CDR3 has 15 amino acids. Germline-derived CDR1 and CDR2 are MNHEY and SVGAGI. CDR3 sequence: CASSRTGIGGNTIYF. DNA of the CDR3: TGTGCCAGCAGCCGGACAGGCATCGGGGGAAACACCATATATTTT.

The rearrangement links TRBV7-6 to TRBJ2-5; 8 nucleotides line up with TRBD2. V was clipped by 4 bases and J by 2 bases; unmatched bases: 12. CDR3 length: 17 residues. Per germline, CDR1 SGHVS and CDR2 FNYEAQ. The CDR3 here is CASSSPISGTFQETQYF. Written as DNA, the CDR3 is TGTGCCAGCAGCTCTCCGATTAGCGGGACCTTTCAAGAGACCCAGTACTTC.

The chain joins TRBV9 to TRBJ2-5, with D unclear. This CDR3 region has 11 residues. Trimming took 2 bases from V and 4 from J, leaving 3 bases between them. Germline V gene lookup returns CDR1 SGDLS and CDR2 YYNGEE. The DNA for the CDR3 is TGTGCCAGCAGCGTCTTAGAGACCCAGTACTTC. It is translated as CASSVLETQYF.

The chain links TRBV14 to TRBJ2-1; TRBD2 is a possible D gene (5 bases). Germline CDR1 reads SGHDN; CDR2 reads FVKESK. V lost 0 bases and J lost 3, with 9 bases in between. The CDR3 totals 15 residues. CDR3 coding DNA: TGTGCCAGCAGCCAAGATAGGACTTACTACAATGAGCAGTTCTTC. Protein product: CASSQDRTYYNEQFF.

V usage is TRBV6-5 and J usage is TRBJ2-7, with 7 bases matching TRBD2. CDR3 size: 16 residues. V gave up 4 bases and J gave up 3 bases; unmatched junction bases: 12. In germline, CDR1 is MNHEY, CDR2 SVGAGI. The CDR3 sequence is CASSSAQRDPYYEQYF. The CDR3 DNA reads as TGTGCCAGCAGTTCCGCCCAGCGGGACCCTTACTACGAGCAGTACTTC.

This clone was recorded only once. The chain links TRBV5-1 to TRBJ2-5; 11 bases agree with TRBD2. Germline V gene lookup returns CDR1 SGHRS and CDR2 YFSETQ. The CDR3 consists of 15 residues. Trimming removed 3 bases from V and 4 bases from J; junction bases left unmatched: 5. In nucleotides, the CDR3 is TGCGCCAGCAGCTCACTAGCGGGAGACGGAGAGACCCAGTACTTC. As protein: CASSSLAGDGETQYF.

This chain uses TRBV5-4 with TRBJ2-2; D is perhaps TRBD2 (5 bases). The ends were cut back, 5 bases at V and 1 base at J, with 9 bases in the middle. Germline CDR1 and CDR2: SGHNT and YYREEE (reference sequence). This CDR3 comprises 14 residues. CDR3 protein: CASRVGGNTGELFF. Written as DNA, the CDR3 is TGTGCCAGCAGGGTTGGAGGGAACACCGGGGAGCTGTTTTTT.

The chain joins TRBV4-1 to TRBJ2-7; 9 bases match TRBD1. Trimming cost V 4 bases and J 5 bases; bases outside gene matches: 15. The CDR3 has 17 amino acids. Germline lookup yields CDR1 MGHRA and CDR2 YSYEKL. The CDR3 spells CASSRWRPGTGPHEQYF. CDR3 nucleotides: TGCGCCAGCAGCCGATGGAGACCCGGGACAGGGCCTCACGAGCAGTACTTC.

Notes on this clone: Other DNA sequences in the sample encode the same CDR3. The chain has TRBV18 and TRBJ2-5; no clear D. Germline V gene data show CDR1 as KGHSH and CDR2 as LQKENI. V was shortened by 2 bases and J by 5 bases, with 3 bases between the two germline ends. The CDR3 has 11 amino acids. As DNA, the CDR3 is TGTGCCAGCTCACCATTGGAGACCCAGTACTTC. It codes for CASSPLETQYF.

This clone was seen just once. The chain combines TRBV7-3 with TRBJ2-1; TRBD2 might be the D (6 bases). CDR1 SGHTA and CDR2 FQGTGA come from the germline V gene. CDR3 size: 15 residues. The V gene lost 1 base and the J gene lost 4 bases, with 11 bases spanning the gap. DNA for the CDR3: TGTGCCAGCAGCTTAATAGGTGGAGGGTACAATGAGCAGTTCTTC. It is translated as CASSLIGGGYNEQFF.

The chain employs TRBV7-8 and TRBJ1-5; D is unclear. Deletions cut 3 bases from V and 6 bases from J, with 9 bases between. The CDR3 runs 13 residues. Germline assignment: CDR1 SGHVS and CDR2 FQNEAQ. The CDR3 protein is CASSLVEGQPQHF. CDR3 nucleotide sequence: TGTGCCAGCAGCTTGGTGGAAGGTCAGCCCCAGCATTTT.

The chain is built from TRBV7-9 and TRBJ2-5; D is unclear. V lost 0 bases and J lost 0, with 14 bases in between. The germline V gene encodes CDR1 SEHNR and CDR2 FQNEAQ (reference sequence). The CDR3 contains 17 residues. CDR3 sequence reads: CASSLAGLSRYQETQYF. In nucleotides, the CDR3 is TGTGCCAGCAGCTTAGCAGGGTTATCACGGTACCAAGAGACCCAGTACTTC.

The rearrangement links TRBV19 to TRBJ2-1, with D possibly matching TRBD1 (5 bases). Germline CDR1 and CDR2: LNHDA and SQIVND (reference sequence). V dropped 5 bases and J dropped 5 bases, with 13 bases sitting between them. The CDR3 contains 14 residues. The CDR3 reads CASSPQGVHNEQFF. The CDR3 DNA sequence: TGTGCCAGTAGTCCACAAGGGGTCCACAATGAGCAGTTCTTC.

This clone has a single count. This chain joins TRBV5-1 and TRBJ2-1, with TRBD2 as a possible D gene (5 bases). V was trimmed by 6 bases and J by 4 bases, leaving 20 bases between them. Germline CDR1 reads SGHRS; CDR2 reads YFSETQ. This CDR3 contains 16 residues. The CDR3 nucleotides are TGCGCCAGCATTTCCTCAGACGGCCGGACTTACAATGAGCAGTTCTTC. Residues: CASISSDGRTYNEQFF.